Presented here are 20 T cell receptor beta chains from one specimen sequenced in a study of shared clonotypes between healthy human individuals. Clones were sequenced by immunoSEQ multiplex PCR, and TCRdb holds only the in-frame ones, with some missing. The sample contains under 2.5 million clones, 85% to 95% of which appear only once. The sequenced material came from naive CD4+ T cells from PBMCs. The subset was: CD45RA+ positively selected. Receptor source: a man in his late teens or twenties in good health. Some clones in this sample may be carry-over from other donors' samples.

V and J are TRBV30 and TRBJ1-1; TRBD1 is a possible D gene (5 bases). The length of the CDR3 is 13 residues. V was shortened by 3 bases and J by 6 bases, with 14 bases between the two germline ends. Germline CDR1 and CDR2: GTSNPN and SVGIG (reference sequence). The DNA of the CDR3 is TGTGCCTGGAGAGGGGTAGTACTCCCTGAAGCTTTCTTT. Translation: CAWRGVVLPEAFF. Full variable domain (missing parts from reference TRBV30 and TRBJ1-1): SQTIHQWPATLVQPVGSPLSLECTVEGTSNPNLYWYRQAAGRGLQLLFYSVGIGQISSEVPQNLSASRPQDRQFILSSKKLLLSDSGFYLCAWRGVVLPEAFFGQGTRLTVV.

The chain links TRBV5-1 to TRBJ2-5, with 9 bases fitting TRBD2. The CDR3 has 16 residues. The germline V gene has CDR1 SGHRS and CDR2 YFSETQ. V was pared by 0 bases and J by 2 bases, with 5 bases of the junction left unmatched. CDR3 coding DNA: TGCGCCAGCAGCTTGGGGCCCACTAGCGGGCAAGAGACCCAGTACTTC. Translating gives CASSLGPTSGQETQYF.

The chain carries TRBV19 and TRBJ1-1; D is unresolved. The CDR3 extends over 13 amino acids. Trimming stripped 5 bases from V and 3 bases from J, with 10 bases between. Germline V gene sequence: CDR1 LNHDA, CDR2 SQIVND (reference sequence). The CDR3 loop reads CASSLQMDTEAFF. The CDR3 nucleotides read TGTGCCAGTAGTCTACAGATGGACACTGAAGCTTTCTTT.

Concerning this clone itself: Other DNA sequences in the same sample also yield this CDR3. The genes are TRBV6-1 and TRBJ1-2; tentatively, D is TRBD1 (5 bases). CDR3 length: 13 residues. Germline lookup yields CDR1 MNHNS and CDR2 SASEGT. V lost 0 bases and J 5 bases, leaving 7 bases between the germline ends. The CDR3 DNA reads TGTGCCAGCAGTGAAGCCGGGACTTATGGCTACACCTTC. This codes for CASSEAGTYGYTF.

Of note for this clone: The sample holds other DNA sequences that translate to the same CDR3. The V call is TRBV7-9, the J call TRBJ2-7; D is tentatively TRBD1 or TRBD2 (5 bases each). The CDR3 contains 13 residues. Germline lookup yields CDR1 SEHNR and CDR2 FQNEAQ (reference sequence). The V gene lost 4 bases and the J gene lost 4 bases, with 11 bases spanning the gap. The CDR3 DNA reads as TGTGCCAGCAGCTCGGGACGGGGATACGAGCAGTACTTC. Encoded protein: CASSSGRGYEQYF.

This clone occurred a few times. The rearrangement uses TRBV9 and TRBJ1-1, with 8 nucleotides matching TRBD1. The germline gives CDR1 SGDLS, CDR2 YYNGEE. CDR3 length: 17 residues. V trimming: 0 bases; J trimming: 1 base; junction bases outside the gene matches: 8. CDR3 region: CASSVVRAGGRNTEAFF. As DNA, the CDR3 is TGTGCCAGCAGCGTAGTAAGGGCAGGGGGCCGGAACACTGAAGCTTTCTTT.

This chain joins TRBV4-2 and TRBJ2-5; D unresolved. From germline, CDR1 is LGHNA and CDR2 YNFKEQ. The V gene lost 1 base and the J gene lost 4 bases, with 1 base spanning the gap. The CDR3 spans 11 residues. CDR3 sequence (DNA): TGTGCCAGCAGCCAAGCAGAGACCCAGTACTTC. Protein: CASSQAETQYF.

The chain links TRBV25-1 to TRBJ2-7, with 8 bases aligning to TRBD2. V lost 1 base, J lost 3 bases, and 8 bases stayed unmatched. This CDR3 contains 16 residues. Germline V gene data show CDR1 as MGHDK and CDR2 as SYGVNS. The CDR3 coding sequence is TGTGCCAGCAGTGAATCCGGGGGGGGCCATTACTACGAGCAGTACTTC. It encodes CASSESGGGHYYEQYF.

V and J are TRBV10-3 and TRBJ2-5; TRBD2 matches at 7 bases. Per germline, CDR1 ENHRY and CDR2 SYGVKD. This CDR3 spans 16 amino acids. Trimming removed 2 bases from V and 4 bases from J; junction bases left unmatched: 10. DNA of the CDR3: TGTGCCATCAGTGAGCCTGACATCCCGGGGGGAGAGACCCAGTACTTC. It encodes CAISEPDIPGGETQYF.

This clone appeared once. The CDR3 DNA reads as TGTGCCTGGAGTGTGGGGGGGACTCTAGATTCACCCCTCCACTTT. This sequence encodes CAWSVGGTLDSPLHF. The chain combines TRBV30 with TRBJ1-6; TRBD1 might be the D (5 bases). This CDR3 is built from 15 residues. Trimming pared 0 bases from V and 8 bases from J, leaving 14 bases between. Germline values: CDR1 GTSNPN, CDR2 SVGIG (reference sequence).

The chain has TRBV7-3 and TRBJ2-7; TRBD2 might be the D (7 bases). The length of the CDR3 is 14 residues. CDR1 is SGHTA and CDR2 is FQGTGA in the germline V gene. Deletions cut 5 bases from V and 3 bases from J, with 14 bases between. CDR3 protein: CASSLGGGIYEQYF. The CDR3 DNA sequence: TGTGCCAGCAGCCTAGGCGGGGGCATCTACGAGCAGTACTTC.

This sequence joins TRBV4-1 and TRBJ2-3; D unclear. The V gene's germline CDR1 is MGHRA and CDR2 YSYEKL. The V and J ends lost 2 bases and 0 bases respectively, with 15 bases between them. This CDR3 is built from 17 residues. CDR3 coding DNA: TGCGCCAGCAGCCAACAGCCGCAGGAGACTAGCACAGATACGCAGTATTTT. Residues: CASSQQPQETSTDTQYF.

The V gene is TRBV27, the J gene TRBJ2-2; TRBD2 aligns across 8 bases. Germline CDR1 reads MNHEY; CDR2 reads SMNVEV (reference sequence). The CDR3 sequence is 14 residues long. The trim removed 8 bases at V and 7 bases at J, leaving 9 bases unmatched. CDR3 loop: CASSPAGVSGELFF. CDR3 in DNA: TGTGCCAGCTCCCCAGCGGGGGTTAGCGGGGAGCTGTTTTTT.

The chain carries TRBV28 and TRBJ1-5; TRBD1 matches 9 bases. The germline gives CDR1 MDHEN, CDR2 SYDVKM. V lost 3 bases to trimming and J lost 2 bases; unmatched junction nucleotides: 5. CDR3 length equals 16 residues. The CDR3 here is CASSFWDRARNQPQHF. The DNA for the CDR3 is TGTGCCAGCAGTTTTTGGGACAGGGCACGCAATCAGCCCCAGCATTTT.

J is TRBJ1-1 and V is TRBV2; D not certain. This CDR3 is 15 amino acids long. Germline CDR1 reads SNHLY; CDR2 reads FYNNEI. V dropped 4 bases and J dropped 0 bases, with 12 bases sitting between them. The CDR3 nucleotides are TGTGCCAGCAGTGCTAGACACGACTTGAACACTGAAGCTTTCTTT. This gives the protein CASSARHDLNTEAFF.

The CDR3 loop is CASSIGQGNIQYF. As DNA, the CDR3 is TGCGCCAGCAGCATCGGACAAGGAAACATTCAGTACTTC. The rearrangement uses TRBV5-1 and TRBJ2-4; TRBD1 is a possible D gene (5 bases). This CDR3 contains 13 residues. CDR1 is SGHRS, CDR2 YFSETQ, per germline. V was shortened by 4 bases and J by 6 bases, with 11 bases between the two germline ends. The whole variable domain, remainder taken from reference TRBV5-1 and TRBJ2-4, is KAGVTQTPRYLIKTRGQQVTLSCSPISGHRSVSWYQQTPGQGLQFLFEYFSETQRNKGNFPGRFSGRQFSNSRSEMNVSTLELGDSALYLCASSIGQGNIQYFGAGTRLSVL.

DNA of the CDR3: TGTGCCAGCAGCTTAGGGTTGGGCGGGGAGACCCAGTACTTC. Translating it yields CASSLGLGGETQYF. The chain recombines TRBV7-8 with TRBJ2-5; TRBD2 might be the D (5 bases). V lost 1 base to trimming and J lost 5 bases, with 11 bases between them. Germline loops: CDR1 SGHVS, CDR2 FQNEAQ. This CDR3 is 14 amino acids long.

V usage is TRBV29-1 and J usage is TRBJ2-5; TRBD1 matches 12 bases. The DNA matches TRBJ2-7 better at its end, which makes the J call doubtful. The germline V gene has CDR1 SQVTM and CDR2 ANQGSEA. This CDR3 is 13 amino acids long. The CDR3 is CSGGQGALYEQYF. CDR3 in DNA: TGCAGCGGGGGACAGGGGGCTCTCTACGAGCAGTACTTC.

V usage is TRBV7-3 and J usage is TRBJ2-1, with 9 bases aligning to TRBD2. This CDR3 is built from 16 residues. Losses at the gene ends were 2 bases for V and 2 bases for J; bases not matched to a gene: 4. CDR1 SGHTA and CDR2 FQGTGA come from the germline V gene. CDR3 sequence: CASSLFAGGAYNEQFF. CDR3 sequence (DNA): TGTGCCAGCAGCTTATTCGCGGGAGGGGCCTACAATGAGCAGTTCTTC.

About this clone itself: This sample includes further DNA sequences coding for the same CDR3. This chain links TRBV7-9 with TRBJ1-1, with no clear D. The CDR3 loop spans 14 amino acids. Per germline, CDR1 SEHNR and CDR2 FQNEAQ (reference sequence). The V end lost 2 bases, the J end lost 5 bases, and 12 bases lay between the germline ends. This CDR3 reads CASSLSGVGTEAFF. DNA for the CDR3: TGTGCCAGCAGCTTAAGCGGTGTGGGGACTGAAGCTTTCTTT. The complete variable domain, with remaining parts taken from reference TRBV7-9 and TRBJ1-1, reads DTGVSQNPRHKITKRGQNVTFRCDPISEHNRLYWYRQTLGQGPEFLTYFQNEAQLEKSRLLSDRFSAERPKGSFSTLEIQRTEQGDSAMYLCASSLSGVGTEAFFGQGTRLTVV.